These 21 T cell receptor beta chains were sequenced from one sample in a study of blood T cell repertoires in COVID-19. Assay used: immunoSEQ multiplex PCR; TCRdb lists only in-frame clones, some missing. The sample lists 250,000 to 300,000 clones; roughly 90% were seen once. The sequenced sample was peripheral blood. These receptors all come from a woman aged 55-75 years with COVID-19, enrolled during active disease.

This chain connects TRBV10-3 to TRBJ1-4; a weak D match, TRBD1 (5 bases). Trimming removed 3 bases at V and 11 bases at J, with 19 bases between. There are 15 residues in the CDR3. CDR1 is ENHRY and CDR2 is SYGVKD in the germline V gene. CDR3 residues: CAISDLGPGGGKLFF. In nucleotides, the CDR3 is TGTGCCATCAGTGACTTAGGGCCCGGGGGTGGGAAACTGTTTTTT.

This clone was counted once. J is TRBJ1-2 and V is TRBV3-1 (or the pseudogene TRBV3-2); maybe TRBD1 (6 bases). This CDR3 has 17 amino acids. Trimming removed 0 bases from V and 5 bases from J, with 19 bases in between. The germline V gene encodes CDR1 LGHDT and CDR2 YNNKEL (reference sequence). The CDR3: CASSQDVLGGQWYGYTF. DNA for the CDR3: TGTGCCAGCAGCCAAGACGTGCTAGGGGGTCAATGGTATGGCTACACCTTC.

This chain connects TRBV18 to TRBJ1-6; D not resolved. The CDR3 consists of 16 residues. The germline V gene encodes CDR1 KGHSH and CDR2 LQKENI. V was shortened by 0 bases and J by 2 bases, with 8 bases between the two germline ends. The CDR3 DNA reads TGTGCCAGCTCACCACCAGGGAGAACCTATAATTCACCCCTCCACTTT. Translation: CASSPPGRTYNSPLHF. Supplemented by reference TRBV18 and TRBJ1-6, the full variable domain reads NAGVMQNPRHLVRRRGQEARLRCSPMKGHSHVYWYRQLPEEGLKFMVYLQKENIIDESGMPKERFSAEFPKEGPSILRIQQVVRGDSAAYFCASSPPGRTYNSPLHFGNGTRLTVT.

This chain joins TRBV7-8 and TRBJ2-5; possibly TRBD1 for D (6 bases). Deletions cut 5 bases from V and 3 bases from J, with 10 bases between. From germline, CDR1 is SGHVS and CDR2 FQNEAQ. This CDR3 has 13 amino acids. The DNA of the CDR3 is TGTGCCAGCAGCCACTACAGGGAAGAGACCCAGTACTTC. It encodes CASSHYREETQYF.

The sample holds a few counts of this clone. V is TRBV7-9 and J is TRBJ1-1; 8 bases line up with TRBD1. Germline V gene data show CDR1 as SEHNR and CDR2 as FQNEAQ (reference sequence). J lost 3 bases, V lost 2 bases, and 8 bases had no gene match. The CDR3 contains 16 residues. The CDR3 spells CASSLRPGGWDTEAFF. In DNA form, the CDR3 reads TGTGCCAGCAGCTTAAGGCCAGGGGGCTGGGACACTGAAGCTTTCTTT.

The chain joins TRBV19 to TRBJ2-7; D ambiguous. V lost 2 bases and J lost 0, with 17 bases in between. The germline gives CDR1 LNHDA, CDR2 SQIVND (reference sequence). CDR3 length: 17 residues. The DNA for the CDR3 is TGTGCCAGTAGTATATCTAATACCCCCTGGAGCTCCTACGAGCAGTACTTC. Its translation: CASSISNTPWSSYEQYF.

This clone has only one observation. V and J are TRBV18 and TRBJ1-5, with 9 bases fitting TRBD1. Per the germline V gene, CDR1 is KGHSH and CDR2 is LQKENI. The CDR3 has 18 residues. The trim removed 3 bases at V and 2 bases at J, leaving 11 bases unmatched. The CDR3, as DNA: TGTGCCAGCTCACCGAACGACAGGGGGATCGGGGGCAATCAGCCCCAGCATTTT. Residues: CASSPNDRGIGGNQPQHF.

This clone has just a few counts. The rearrangement links TRBV6-6 to TRBJ1-1; 8 nucleotides agree with TRBD1. The length of the CDR3 is 15 residues. J lost 3 bases, V lost 4 bases, and 7 bases had no gene match. Germline CDR1 and CDR2: MNHNY and SVGAGI (reference sequence). The CDR3 coding sequence is TGTGCCAGCAGTTCCCCGGGACAGGTAGACACTGAAGCTTTCTTT. This sequence encodes CASSSPGQVDTEAFF.

This rearrangement joins TRBV29-1 to TRBJ2-1; D not certain. Per germline, CDR1 SQVTM and CDR2 ANQGSEA. Trimming left V 3 bases short and J 5 bases short, with 8 bases between. The CDR3 runs to 12 residues. Here the CDR3 reads CSVDPTHNEQFF. As DNA, the CDR3 is TGCAGCGTTGATCCGACTCACAATGAGCAGTTCTTC.

V is TRBV6-2 or TRBV6-3 and J is TRBJ1-2, with 8 bases identical to TRBD1. The germline V gene encodes CDR1 MNHEY and CDR2 SVGEGT. Losses at the gene ends were 2 bases for V and 4 bases for J; bases not matched to a gene: 9. CDR3 length: 16 amino acids. Here the CDR3 DNA reads TGTGCCAGCAGTTACCGGGGCAGGGGGCGAACCTATGGCTACACCTTC. This gives the protein CASSYRGRGRTYGYTF.

This CDR3 reads CASSRDRAEGYGYTF. Here the CDR3 DNA reads TGTGCCAGCTCCCGGGACAGGGCAGAAGGCTATGGCTACACCTTC. V usage is TRBV18 and J usage is TRBJ1-2; 9 bases map to TRBD1. The CDR3 contains 15 residues. The germline CDR1 and CDR2 sequences are KGHSH and LQKENI. J was trimmed by 4 bases and V by 6 bases; bases with no gene match: 9.

The chain joins TRBV2 to TRBJ2-1; the match to TRBD1 covers 9 bases. CDR1 is SNHLY, CDR2 FYNNEI, per germline. The junction had 22 bases not matched to a gene; V was cut back by 6 bases and J by 7 bases. This CDR3 region has 19 residues. The CDR3 loop reads CASSQIRGTGKEVWNEQFF. The DNA for the CDR3 is TGTGCCAGCAGCCAAATAAGGGGGACAGGGAAAGAGGTATGGAATGAGCAGTTCTTC.

The chain employs TRBV29-1 and TRBJ1-4; D ambiguous. Per the germline V gene, CDR1 is SQVTM and CDR2 is ANQGSEA. This CDR3 contains 12 residues. V dropped 4 bases and J dropped 5 bases, with 8 bases sitting between them. The CDR3 sequence: CSVARGNEKLFF. CDR3 sequence (DNA): TGCAGCGTTGCACGAGGAAATGAAAAACTGTTTTTT.

The chain has TRBV3-1 (or the pseudogene TRBV3-2) and TRBJ1-1; 8 nucleotides line up with TRBD1. The V gene end was trimmed by 4 bases and the J gene end by 1 base; junction bases not matched to a gene: 5. The CDR3 extends over 15 amino acids. Per germline, CDR1 LGHDT and CDR2 YNNKEL (reference sequence). For the CDR3, the DNA is TGTGCCAGCAGCCCCACGGACAGGGAGAACACTGAAGCTTTCTTT. Amino acids: CASSPTDRENTEAFF.

This clone is a singleton in its sample. This chain links TRBV3-1 (or the pseudogene TRBV3-2) with TRBJ1-5, with D hard to call. The CDR3 runs to 15 residues. The ends were cut back, 0 bases at V and 7 bases at J, with 13 bases in the middle. Germline CDR1 LGHDT, CDR2 YNNKEL (reference sequence). CDR3 region: CASSQDGVPGQPQHF. In DNA, the CDR3 is TGTGCCAGCAGCCAAGACGGGGTACCTGGGCAGCCCCAGCATTTT.

V usage is TRBV9 and J usage is TRBJ1-2; 7 bases match TRBD1. V lost 0 bases, J lost 3 bases, and 5 bases stayed unmatched. The CDR3 spans 15 residues. Per the germline V gene, CDR1 is SGDLS and CDR2 is YYNGEE. The CDR3 spells CASSVAPGGDYGYTF. The CDR3 bases are TGTGCCAGCAGCGTAGCGCCAGGGGGTGACTATGGCTACACCTTC.

CDR3 region: CASSYSRSPSYGYTF. In DNA, the CDR3 is TGTGCCAGCAGTTACTCCCGGTCCCCATCCTATGGCTACACCTTC. J is TRBJ1-2 and V is TRBV6-5; D not resolved. Trimming pared 0 bases from V and 4 bases from J, leaving 12 bases between. Germline V gene sequence: CDR1 MNHEY, CDR2 SVGAGI. This CDR3 comprises 15 residues.

The V and J genes are TRBV18 and TRBJ1-1; TRBD1 agrees at 9 bases. The CDR3 spans 15 residues. The ends lost 2 bases at V and 0 bases at J; junction bases unmatched: 1. Germline V gene sequence: CDR1 KGHSH, CDR2 LQKENI. DNA of the CDR3: TGTGCCAGCTCACCAAGGGACAGGGTGAACACTGAAGCTTTCTTT. Protein: CASSPRDRVNTEAFF.

This clone has only one observation. V is TRBV6-5 and J is TRBJ2-3, with a weak D call TRBD1 (6 bases). Germline V gene sequence: CDR1 MNHEY, CDR2 SVGAGI. This CDR3 has 16 amino acids. Trimming removed 2 bases at V and 4 bases at J, with 16 bases between. In nucleotides, the CDR3 is TGTGCCAGCAGTTACGGGGGCCCTGGCTGGCCAGATACGCAGTATTTT. The encoded protein is CASSYGGPGWPDTQYF.

V usage is TRBV9 and J usage is TRBJ1-6; D perhaps matches TRBD1 (5 bases). The CDR3 runs to 15 residues. Germline CDR1 SGDLS, CDR2 YYNGEE. The V end lost 0 bases, the J end lost 7 bases, and 11 bases lay between the germline ends. The CDR3 DNA is TGTGCCAGCAGCGTAGAGGCAGGGATAAATTCACCCCTCCACTTT. Translating gives CASSVEAGINSPLHF. Variable domain in full (rest from reference TRBV9 and TRBJ1-6): DSGVTQTPKHLITATGQRVTLRCSPRSGDLSVYWYQQSLDQGLQFLIQYYNGEERAKGNILERFSAQQFPDLHSELNLSSLELGDSALYFCASSVEAGINSPLHFGNGTRLTVT.

This clone turned up a few times. The chain links TRBV3-1 (or the pseudogene TRBV3-2) to TRBJ1-1, with D perhaps TRBD1 (5 bases). Germline loops: CDR1 LGHDT, CDR2 YNNKEL (reference sequence). V shed 1 base and J shed 1 base, with 7 bases lying between them. The CDR3 loop spans 14 amino acids. This CDR3 is CASSQVGQNTEAFF. CDR3 DNA sequence: TGTGCCAGCAGCCAAGTCGGACAGAACACTGAAGCTTTCTTT.